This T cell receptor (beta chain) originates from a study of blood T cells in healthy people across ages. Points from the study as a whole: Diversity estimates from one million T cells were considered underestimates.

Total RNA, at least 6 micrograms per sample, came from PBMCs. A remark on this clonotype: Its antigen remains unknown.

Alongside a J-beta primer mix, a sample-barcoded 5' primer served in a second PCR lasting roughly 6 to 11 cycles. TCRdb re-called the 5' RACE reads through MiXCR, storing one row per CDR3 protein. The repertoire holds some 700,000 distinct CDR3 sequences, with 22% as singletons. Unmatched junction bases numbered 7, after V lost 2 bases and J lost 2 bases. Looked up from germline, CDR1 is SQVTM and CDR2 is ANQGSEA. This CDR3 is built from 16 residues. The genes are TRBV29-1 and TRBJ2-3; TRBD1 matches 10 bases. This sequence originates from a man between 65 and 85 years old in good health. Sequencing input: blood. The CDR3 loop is CSVERDRGLDTDTQYF. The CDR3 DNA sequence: TGCAGCGTTGAAAGGGACAGGGGATTGGACACAGATACGCAGTATTTT.